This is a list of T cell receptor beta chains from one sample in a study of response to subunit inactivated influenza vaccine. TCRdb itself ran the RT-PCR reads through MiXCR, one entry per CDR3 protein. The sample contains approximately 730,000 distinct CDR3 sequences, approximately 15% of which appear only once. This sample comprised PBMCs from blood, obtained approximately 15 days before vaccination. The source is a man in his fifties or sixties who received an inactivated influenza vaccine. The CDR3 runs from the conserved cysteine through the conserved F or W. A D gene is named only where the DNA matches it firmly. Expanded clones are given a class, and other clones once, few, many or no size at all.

DNA: TGTGCCACCAGCAGAGATGGCGAAGTAGTTTTATCTGGGGCCAACGTCCTGACTTTC; CDR3: CATSRDGEVVLSGANVLTF; J: TRBJ2-6; V: TRBV15; size: many; D: .
DNA: TGTGCCAGCAGTTATGCCGCGGGCGGAAACACCATATATTTT; CDR3: CASSYAAGGNTIYF; J: TRBJ1-3; V: TRBV6-5; size: .; D: .
DNA: TGTGCCAGCAGCCACGGGTATGGGGGCGGTGAGACCCAGTACTTC; CDR3: CASSHGYGGGETQYF; J: TRBJ2-5; V: TRBV3-1; size: .; D: .
DNA: TGTGCCAGCAGCCCGGGAACGCAGGATATCACTGAAGCTTTCTTT; CDR3: CASSPGTQDITEAFF; J: TRBJ1-1; V: TRBV7-2; size: .; D: .
DNA: TGCAGCGTAGGGGATTCGGAGCAGTACTTC; CDR3: CSVGDSEQYF; J: TRBJ2-7; V: TRBV29-1; size: few; D: .
DNA: TGTGCCATCAGTGAGTCTGCGAACGTGAACACTGAAGCTTTCTTT; CDR3: CAISESANVNTEAFF; J: TRBJ1-1; V: TRBV10-3; size: many; D: .
DNA: TGTGCCAGCAGCTTGGTTAGCGCCTACGAGCAGTACTTC; CDR3: CASSLVSAYEQYF; J: TRBJ2-7; V: TRBV5-6; size: few; D: .
DNA: TGCAGTGCTAAAGGGGGCAGCGGGAGAATAGAGACCCAGTACTTC; CDR3: CSAKGGSGRIETQYF; J: TRBJ2-5; V: TRBV20-1; size: many; D: .
DNA: TGTGCCAGCAGCCGATCGGGGGGGCAGCGCTCCTACAATGAGCAGTTCTTC; CDR3: CASSRSGGQRSYNEQFF; J: TRBJ2-1; V: TRBV7-2; size: few; D: TRBD2
DNA: TGCAGCGTTTTGACCCATGGTGAAAAACTGTTTTTT; CDR3: CSVLTHGEKLFF; J: TRBJ1-4; V: TRBV29-1; size: .; D: .
DNA: TGCAGTGCTAGAGGAATTTTGGCTAGCGGAGGCGCTAATGAGCAGTTCTTC; CDR3: CSARGILASGGANEQFF; J: TRBJ2-1; V: TRBV20-1; size: many; D: TRBD2
DNA: TGCAGTGCTAGAGGCCTCCGGGACAACCCTAATCAGCCCCAGCATTTT; CDR3: CSARGLRDNPNQPQHF; J: TRBJ1-5; V: TRBV20-1; size: .; D: .
DNA: TGCAGCGTTGGGGGGGGGCTGACGAACACCGGGGAGCTGTTTTTT; CDR3: CSVGGGLTNTGELFF; J: TRBJ2-2; V: TRBV29-1; size: .; D: .
DNA: TGTGCCAGCAGCTTAGCGCACGACAGTGAAGCTTTCTTT; CDR3: CASSLAHDSEAFF; J: TRBJ1-1; V: TRBV7-6; size: .; D: .
DNA: TGTGCCAGCTCCCGGACAGGGGGCATCAATGAGCAGTTCTTC; CDR3: CASSRTGGINEQFF; J: TRBJ2-1; V: TRBV18; size: .; D: TRBD1
DNA: TGCGCCAGCAGCCAAGGGCAGGGAGGCTTTGGCTACACCTTC; CDR3: CASSQGQGGFGYTF; J: TRBJ1-2; V: TRBV4-1; size: few; D: .
DNA: TGTGCCAGCAGGATGACCTACAATGAGCAGTTCTTC; CDR3: CASRMTYNEQFF; J: TRBJ2-1; V: TRBV6-1; size: .; D: .
DNA: TGCGCCAGCAGCGCTCTAGCGGGGGGTCAAGAGACCCAGTACTTC; CDR3: CASSALAGGQETQYF; J: TRBJ2-5; V: TRBV4-1; size: many; D: TRBD2
DNA: TGCGCCAGCAGCTTGGCCTTCTCCACAGATACGCAGTATTTT; CDR3: CASSLAFSTDTQYF; J: TRBJ2-3; V: TRBV5-1; size: .; D: .
DNA: TGTGCCACCAGCAGAGATAGGACAGGGGGCGCGAGAATGAGCAATCAGCCCCAGCATTTT; CDR3: CATSRDRTGGARMSNQPQHF; J: TRBJ1-5; V: TRBV15; size: few; D: TRBD1
DNA: TGTGCCAGCAGTCAGCGGGGGGACCTAGATACGCAGTATTTT; CDR3: CASSQRGDLDTQYF; J: TRBJ2-3; V: TRBV7-9; size: .; D: TRBD2
DNA: TGTGCCAGCAGCCGGACTAGCGGGATGGAAAGTGGTTACGAGCAGTACTTC; CDR3: CASSRTSGMESGYEQYF; J: TRBJ2-7; V: TRBV7-8; size: .; D: TRBD2
DNA: TGCGCCAGCAGCTTGGCCCCGACGGACGAGCAGTACTTC; CDR3: CASSLAPTDEQYF; J: TRBJ2-7; V: TRBV5-1; size: .; D: .
DNA: TGTGCCAGCAGCTACCGGCCGACTAGCCCGAAGGGGGACATTCAGTACTTC; CDR3: CASSYRPTSPKGDIQYF; J: TRBJ2-4; V: TRBV7-9; size: .; D: .
DNA: TGTGCCAGCAGTTCCCAGACAGGGGGAGGTTCACCCCTCCACTTT; CDR3: CASSSQTGGGSPLHF; J: TRBJ1-6; V: TRBV6-5; size: few; D: TRBD1